The 25 T cell receptor beta chains below were found in one sample sequenced in a study of early T cells in non-severe SARS-CoV-2 infection. One entry per CDR3 protein results from TCRdb running MiXCR on the 5' RACE reads. This table has tens of thousands of distinct CDR3 sequences, 11% to 15% appearing once. Sequenced sample: whole blood. The receptors here all came from an adult who was a healthcare worker with PCR-confirmed SARS-CoV-2 infection or an uninfected control (not recorded which).

This chain links TRBV19 with TRBJ2-1; D tentatively fits TRBD1 or TRBD2 (6 bases each). The CDR3 is 16 amino acids. Deletions cut 3 bases from V and 9 bases from J, with 21 bases between. Germline CDR1 LNHDA, CDR2 SQIVND (reference sequence). CDR3 DNA: TGTGCCAGTAGTATTAGCGGACAGATCAGGTCGAGTGAGCAGTTCTTC. This translates into CASSISGQIRSSEQFF.

This rearrangement joins TRBV18 to TRBJ1-2; perhaps TRBD1 as D (5 bases). The CDR3 covers 12 residues. Trimming removed 3 bases at V and 4 bases at J, with 6 bases between. Germline lookup yields CDR1 KGHSH and CDR2 LQKENI. CDR3 nucleotides: TGTGCCAGCTCACCCGGGACCTATGGCTACACCTTC. Protein: CASSPGTYGYTF.

The V and J genes are TRBV6-1 and TRBJ1-1; a possible D gene is TRBD1 (5 bases). In germline, CDR1 is MNHNS, CDR2 SASEGT. Trimming pared 4 bases from V and 0 bases from J, leaving 6 bases between. The length of the CDR3 is 13 residues. CDR3: CASSGQLNTEAFF. The CDR3 DNA reads TGTGCCAGCAGTGGACAGCTGAACACTGAAGCTTTCTTT.

This clonotype was observed a handful of times. The V and J genes are TRBV7-9 and TRBJ2-7; D unresolved. V lost 6 bases, J lost 1 base, and 7 bases lay in between. The CDR3 consists of 12 residues. CDR1 is SEHNR, CDR2 FQNEAQ, per germline (reference sequence). In DNA, the CDR3 is TGTGCCAGCAGTGGGCAATCCTACGAGCAGTACTTC. Its protein product is CASSGQSYEQYF.

This clonotype was counted ten times or more. The DNA of the CDR3 is TGTGCCAGCCGATTGACTAGCGGGAGGGGTGAGCAGTTCTTC. It is translated as CASRLTSGRGEQFF. The gene calls are TRBV2 and TRBJ2-1; 14 nucleotides line up with TRBD2. V dropped 8 bases and J dropped 9; count of bases not matched to a gene: 6. The germline CDR1 and CDR2 sequences are SNHLY and FYNNEI. The CDR3 is 14 amino acids.

The chain has TRBV29-1 and TRBJ1-1; D call uncertain. CDR1 SQVTM and CDR2 ANQGSEA come from the germline V gene. The ends were cut back, 6 bases at V and 3 bases at J, with 14 bases in the middle. There are 13 residues in the CDR3. The CDR3 reads CSVGRWEDTEAFF. The CDR3, as DNA: TGCAGCGTAGGAAGATGGGAGGACACTGAAGCTTTCTTT.

V and J are TRBV30 and TRBJ1-5, with 7 bases matching TRBD1. The CDR3 contains 13 residues. V was clipped by 4 bases and J by 4 bases; unmatched bases: 4. Per germline, CDR1 GTSNPN and CDR2 SVGIG (reference sequence). The CDR3 protein is CAWTSGGNQPQHF. The DNA of the CDR3 is TGTGCCTGGACCTCAGGGGGGAATCAGCCCCAGCATTTT.

V is TRBV7-3 and J is TRBJ2-3; TRBD1 is a possible D gene (5 bases). V was pared by 4 bases and J by 3 bases, with 8 bases between. From germline, CDR1 is SGHTA and CDR2 FQGTGA. The CDR3 loop spans 13 amino acids. The CDR3 region is CASSSRATDTQYF. DNA for the CDR3: TGTGCCAGCAGCTCCAGGGCAACAGATACGCAGTATTTT.

The rearrangement links TRBV29-1 to TRBJ1-3, with no clear D. Per germline, CDR1 SQVTM and CDR2 ANQGSEA. V lost 3 bases, J lost 0 bases, and 3 bases lay in between. CDR3 length: 12 amino acids. In DNA, the CDR3 is TGCAGCGTTGAGATCTCTGGAAACACCATATATTTT. It yields the protein CSVEISGNTIYF.

This clonotype was counted ten times or more. This rearrangement joins TRBV30 to TRBJ2-7, with D perhaps assigned TRBD1 or TRBD2 (6 bases each). CDR1 and CDR2 (germline): GTSNPN, SVGIG (reference sequence). CDR3 size: 15 residues. Trimming cost V 2 bases and J 2 bases, with 16 bases left between them. The CDR3 reads CAWSNGHRGAYEQYF. Here the CDR3 DNA reads TGTGCCTGGAGTAACGGACATAGGGGGGCCTACGAGCAGTACTTC.

The rearrangement uses TRBV7-3 and TRBJ1-1; D unclear. This CDR3 is built from 14 residues. V shed 5 bases and J shed 2 bases, with 12 bases lying between them. Germline V lookup: CDR1 SGHTA, CDR2 FQGTGA. As DNA, the CDR3 is TGTGCCAGCAGCCCCGGGCCCGGCAACACTGAAGCTTTCTTT. Protein: CASSPGPGNTEAFF.

The rearrangement uses TRBV2 and TRBJ2-7; maybe TRBD1 (6 bases). There are 16 residues in the CDR3. Trimming pared 3 bases from V and 2 bases from J, leaving 17 bases between. Germline-derived CDR1 and CDR2 are SNHLY and FYNNEI. The CDR3, as DNA: TGTGCCAGCAGTGACCCGCAGGGGCCCCCCCCCTACGAGCAGTACTTC. Residues: CASSDPQGPPPYEQYF.

About this clonotype itself: Germline is not matched at one junction end, which may reflect a read error. This chain links TRBV7-9 with TRBJ1-2; no clear D gene. CDR1 is SEHNR, CDR2 FQNEAQ, per germline (reference sequence). CDR3 size: 11 residues. CDR3 amino acids: CASNLGPGYTF. CDR3 coding DNA: TGTGCCAGCAACTTAGGCCCTGGCTACACCTTC.

The V call is TRBV6-5, the J call TRBJ2-7, with TRBD2 identical over 7 bases. The V and J ends lost 0 bases and 1 base, in that order; junction bases with no gene match: 3. The CDR3 is 15 residues long. In germline, CDR1 is MNHEY, CDR2 SVGAGI. The CDR3 sequence is CASSYSGRGSYEQYF. The CDR3 coding sequence is TGTGCCAGCAGTTACTCAGGGAGGGGTTCCTACGAGCAGTACTTC.

The CDR3 region has the DNA TGTGCCAGCATCCCCCCGGACAGGGGAGGGTCCTACGAGCAGTACTTC. Protein product: CASIPPDRGGSYEQYF. This chain uses TRBV21-1 with TRBJ2-7; TRBD1, the table's D call, lacks a check against the DNA. TRBV21-1 is described as a pseudogene. This CDR3 is 16 amino acids long.

This CDR3 is CASSVDGSGGYEQYF. In DNA form, the CDR3 reads TGTGCCAGCAGCGTAGACGGTAGCGGGGGTTACGAGCAGTACTTC. The V gene is TRBV9, the J gene TRBJ2-7, with 9 bases lining up with TRBD2. The CDR3 spans 15 residues. V shed 0 bases, J shed 4 bases, and the junction held 5 bases outside the gene matches. Germline V lookup: CDR1 SGDLS, CDR2 YYNGEE.

This clonotype appeared many times. The V gene is TRBV27, the J gene TRBJ2-3; 8 bases are a match to TRBD2. The CDR3 runs 16 residues. Germline V CDR1 and CDR2: MNHEY, SMNVEV (reference sequence). The J segment lost 2 bases and the V segment lost 5 bases, leaving 9 bases of the junction unmatched. As DNA, the CDR3 is TGTGCCAGCAGTCCGGCAGCGGGAGACCTCACAGATACGCAGTATTTT. This translates into CASSPAAGDLTDTQYF.

This clonotype was seen a handful of times. The gene calls are TRBV30 and TRBJ1-1; D is uncertain. Germline V gives CDR1 GTSNPN, CDR2 SVGIG (reference sequence). CDR3 length: 13 residues. Trimming shortened V by 0 bases and J by 2 bases, and 7 bases separated the two germline ends. The CDR3 DNA reads as TGTGCCTGGAGTGTTACACCAAACACTGAAGCTTTCTTT. As protein: CAWSVTPNTEAFF.

CDR3 coding DNA: TGCAGCGTCTCCTTCAGCACAGATACGCAGTATTTT. Amino acid sequence: CSVSFSTDTQYF. The rearrangement joins TRBV29-1 to TRBJ2-3; no reliable D call. CDR3 size: 12 residues. Germline assignment: CDR1 SQVTM and CDR2 ANQGSEA. Trimming took 6 bases from V and 0 from J, leaving 7 bases between them.

Many counts were recorded for this clonotype. The gene calls are TRBV14 and TRBJ2-4; D gene uncertain. V lost 1 base and J lost 14, with 18 bases in between. Germline values: CDR1 SGHDN, CDR2 FVKESK. CDR3 length: 14 amino acids. In nucleotides, the CDR3 is TGTGCCAGCAGCCAAGTTCAGGACGCCGCCTATAAGTACTTC. Its protein product is CASSQVQDAAYKYF.

The chain joins TRBV7-6 to TRBJ2-1, with unresolved D. V was cut by 2 bases and J by 8 bases, with 7 bases left in between. From germline, CDR1 is SGHVS and CDR2 FNYEAQ. The CDR3 spans 12 residues. The CDR3 DNA reads TGTGCCAGCAGCTTAACCGAGGATGAGCAGTTCTTC. Translating it yields CASSLTEDEQFF.

This clonotype came up a few times. DNA for the CDR3: TGCGCCAGCAGCTTGCTTACTATGAACTATGGCTACACCTTC. Amino acids: CASSLLTMNYGYTF. The chain recombines TRBV5-1 with TRBJ1-2; D unresolved. With 1 base removed from V and 2 bases from J, the gap between germline ends came to 9 bases. The CDR3 has 14 amino acids. The V gene's germline CDR1 is SGHRS and CDR2 YFSETQ.

This clonotype was recorded at least ten times. The chain is built from TRBV18 and TRBJ1-1; D possibly corresponds to TRBD1 (6 bases). V lost 2 bases, J lost 4 bases, and 14 bases lay in between. The CDR3 consists of 15 residues. The germline V gene has CDR1 KGHSH and CDR2 LQKENI. This CDR3 is CASSPGRGLGTEAFF. CDR3 nucleotides: TGTGCCAGCTCACCAGGACGGGGGCTGGGCACTGAAGCTTTCTTT.

This chain joins TRBV11-2 and TRBJ2-7; 10 bases match TRBD2. Germline CDR1 is SGHAT and CDR2 is FQNNGV. After removal of 4 bases from V and 2 bases from J, the junction contained 11 bases not matched to a gene. CDR3 length equals 17 residues. The CDR3 region is CASSSGLALKAPYEQYF. The CDR3 DNA sequence: TGTGCCAGCAGCTCGGGACTAGCGTTAAAGGCCCCCTACGAGCAGTACTTC.

This clonotype was seen more than once but under ten times. This rearrangement joins TRBV25-1 to TRBJ1-2, with 10 nucleotides matching TRBD1. Germline CDR1 and CDR2: MGHDK and SYGVNS. The CDR3 contains 14 residues. The ends lost 8 bases at V and 4 bases at J; junction bases unmatched: 7. The DNA of the CDR3 is TGTGCCAGCGAGGGGACAGGGGCGTCCTATGGCTACACCTTC. It codes for CASEGTGASYGYTF.